The 20 T cell receptor beta chains below come from one sample, sequenced in a study of CXCR3-negative and CXCR3-positive naive CD8 T cells. Whole-study findings and limits: The study found more hydrophobic TRB CDR3s in CXCR3-positive naive cells than in CXCR3-negative naive cells.

These receptors' antigens are unknown. Carrying UMI labels, the TRB cDNA libraries were prepared through 5' RACE. TCRdb derives one entry per CDR3 protein from the 5' RACE reads, leaving out DNA. The sample has about 140,000 distinct CDR3 sequences. The sample comprised naive CXCR3+ CD8+ T cells from blood. The subset was: CD45RO-CCR7+CD27+CD95- naive CD8+ T cells expressing CXCR3 (TNR3+). All receptors derive from a human donor in good health. Some clones in this sample may be carry-over from other donors' samples.

The chain joins TRBV30 to TRBJ2-2; there is no DNA to check the TCRdb D call of TRBD1. Germline CDR1 and CDR2: GTSNPN and SVGIG (reference sequence). The CDR3 contains 15 residues. This chain's CDR3 is CAWSDYPGYTGELFF. The full variable domain, rest sourced from reference TRBV30 and TRBJ2-2, is SQTIHQWPATLVQPVGSPLSLECTVEGTSNPNLYWYRQAAGRGLQLLFYSVGIGQISSEVPQNLSASRPQDRQFILSSKKLLLSDSGFYLCAWSDYPGYTGELFFGEGSRLTVL.

This chain connects TRBV10-3 to TRBJ2-7. The CDR3 is made up of 14 amino acids. Germline V gene sequence: CDR1 ENHRY, CDR2 SYGVKD. Here the CDR3 reads CAISEVGINYEQYF.

The V and J genes are TRBV6-2 or TRBV6-3 and TRBJ2-1; TCRdb's D gene call, TRBD2, goes unchecked for lack of DNA. Germline values: CDR1 MNHEY, CDR2 SVGEGT. The CDR3 sequence is 14 residues long. The chain's CDR3 is CASSPTSVPNEQFF.

The V call is TRBV2, the J call TRBJ1-1. The germline V gene has CDR1 SNHLY and CDR2 FYNNEI. CDR3 length: 13 amino acids. CDR3 protein: CASSWWGNTEAFF.

This chain connects TRBV7-8 to TRBJ2-7; TCRdb gives TRBD1 as the D gene, but with no DNA this cannot be confirmed. CDR3 size: 15 residues. Germline values: CDR1 SGHVS, CDR2 FQNEAQ. The CDR3 here is CASSLNPPGTYEQYF.

The V call is TRBV6-2 or TRBV6-3, the J call TRBJ1-1. The CDR3 has 14 amino acids. Germline lookup yields CDR1 MNHEY and CDR2 SVGEGT. Here the CDR3 reads CASSYSGGNTEAFF.

This rearrangement joins TRBV28 to TRBJ2-1; the TRBD1 assignment by TCRdb is unverifiable without DNA. Germline CDR1 reads MDHEN; CDR2 reads SYDVKM. The CDR3 is 17 amino acids. CDR3 residues: CASSNPRGGYSYNEQFF.

This chain joins TRBV20-1 and TRBJ1-4; the D call of TRBD1 rests on TCRdb alone, since no DNA is present to check it. Germline CDR1 is DFQATT and CDR2 is SNEGSKA (reference sequence). The CDR3 totals 12 residues. CDR3 amino acids: CSAWTGTEKLFF.

The gene calls are TRBV27 and TRBJ2-7; TCRdb's assignment of TRBD1 cannot be checked, as there is no DNA. Germline V gives CDR1 MNHEY, CDR2 SMNVEV (reference sequence). This CDR3 region has 15 residues. The CDR3 here is CASSLFVGDNREQYF.

The J gene is TRBJ2-7, the V gene TRBV4-1; the D call from TCRdb, TRBD1, cannot be confirmed without DNA. The V gene's germline CDR1 is MGHRA and CDR2 YSYEKL. This CDR3 is built from 15 residues. The chain's CDR3 is CASSQGTGNTYEQYF.

The chain recombines TRBV5-6 with TRBJ2-2. The CDR3 spans 14 residues. Germline CDR1 SGHDT, CDR2 YYEEEE. The CDR3 loop reads CASSLGGNTGELFF.

The CDR3 region is CSVETERTYNEQFF. The chain is built from TRBV29-1 and TRBJ2-1. Germline V gene data show CDR1 as SQVTM and CDR2 as ANQGSEA. The CDR3 covers 14 residues.

The V and J genes are TRBV9 and TRBJ1-2. This CDR3 has 17 amino acids. Looked up from germline, CDR1 is SGDLS and CDR2 is YYNGEE. CDR3 sequence: CASSPQTGLAVNYCYTF.

V and J are TRBV7-2 and TRBJ2-5; there is no DNA to check the TCRdb D call of TRBD1. This CDR3 spans 18 amino acids. Germline V CDR1 and CDR2: SGHTA, FQGNSA. The CDR3 is CASSPDIPWTGAERTQYF.

The CDR3 loop is CATSRGLEGPQETQYF. This chain connects TRBV15 to TRBJ2-5. CDR1 LNHNV and CDR2 YYDKDF come from the germline V gene (reference sequence). This CDR3 has 16 amino acids.

The chain is built from TRBV20-1 and TRBJ1-3; with no DNA, the TCRdb D assignment of TRBD1 cannot be verified. Germline V gives CDR1 DFQATT, CDR2 SNEGSKA (reference sequence). The CDR3 runs to 16 residues. CDR3 sequence: CSARDRDGYSGNTIYF.

The genes are TRBV7-3 and TRBJ2-3; the TCRdb D gene call, TRBD2, has no DNA to confirm it. Germline CDR1 SGHTA, CDR2 FQGTGA. The CDR3 covers 15 residues. CDR3 protein: CASSPAGGNTDTQYF.

V is TRBV5-1 and J is TRBJ2-7; TCRdb gives TRBD2 as the D gene, but with no DNA this cannot be confirmed. In germline, CDR1 is SGHRS, CDR2 YFSETQ. The CDR3 loop spans 15 amino acids. The chain's CDR3 is CASSRTSGSSYEQYF. The full variable domain, rest sourced from reference TRBV5-1 and TRBJ2-7, is KAGVTQTPRYLIKTRGQQVTLSCSPISGHRSVSWYQQTPGQGLQFLFEYFSETQRNKGNFPGRFSGRQFSNSRSEMNVSTLELGDSALYLCASSRTSGSSYEQYFGPGTRLTVT.

This rearrangement joins TRBV2 to TRBJ2-1; TCRdb outputs TRBD1, but without DNA this stays unchecked. CDR3 length: 17 residues. The germline CDR1 and CDR2 sequences are SNHLY and FYNNEI. The CDR3: CASSLSVRGSSYNEQFF.

This chain joins TRBV12-3 or TRBV12-4 and TRBJ2-3; TCRdb reports TRBD1, a call that lacks DNA to check it against. The CDR3 has 15 residues. CDR3 protein: CASSLGTGNTDTQYF.